The 4 T cell receptor beta chains reported below all come from one sample, sequenced in a study of shared clonotypes between healthy human individuals. Sequencing used immunoSEQ multiplex PCR; TCRdb keeps in-frame clones, though not all of them. The sample carries approximately 1,500,000 clones, around 98% recorded once. Sequencing was carried out using naive CD4+ T cells sorted from blood. Subset indicated: CD45RA+ positively selected. The receptors originated from a man aged 30-40 years in good health.

The chain joins TRBV9 to TRBJ1-1; D remains unclear. From germline, CDR1 is SGDLS and CDR2 YYNGEE. Trimming left V 4 bases short and J 0 bases short, with 7 bases between. The CDR3 spans 13 residues. For the CDR3, the DNA is TGTGCCAGCAGCTCCACAGTGAACACTGAAGCTTTCTTT. Its translation is CASSSTVNTEAFF.

The rearrangement links TRBV7-8 to TRBJ2-7; 10 positions agree with TRBD1. The germline V gene encodes CDR1 SGHVS and CDR2 FQNEAQ. This CDR3 comprises 17 residues. V was clipped by 5 bases and J by 1 base; unmatched bases: 11. CDR3 sequence (DNA): TGTGCCAGCAGCACCCGTCCGGGACAGGGGTCTTCCTACGAGCAGTACTTC. Translated, it gives CASSTRPGQGSSYEQYF.

V usage is TRBV11-2 and J usage is TRBJ2-1, with a possible D match to TRBD1 (6 bases). V lost 5 bases to trimming and J lost 6 bases, with 14 bases between them. The germline V gene encodes CDR1 SGHAT and CDR2 FQNNGV. This CDR3 region has 14 residues. The CDR3 bases are TGTGCCAGCAGCCGACAGGTTGGGGGCAATGAGCAGTTCTTC. This gives the protein CASSRQVGGNEQFF. The complete variable domain, with remaining parts taken from reference TRBV11-2 and TRBJ2-1, reads EAGVAQSPRYKIIEKRQSVAFWCNPISGHATLYWYQQILGQGPKLLIQFQNNGVVDDSQLPKDRFSAERLKGVDSTLKIQPAKLEDSAVYLCASSRQVGGNEQFFGPGTRLTVL.

The chain links TRBV13 to TRBJ2-1; 14 bases map to TRBD2. Germline lookup yields CDR1 PRHDT and CDR2 FYEKMQ (reference sequence). The junction had 8 bases not matched to a gene; V was cut back by 7 bases and J by 6 bases. This CDR3 contains 16 residues. The CDR3 sequence: CASTVSGTSGSNEQFF. The CDR3 DNA reads as TGTGCCAGCACCGTTTCGGGGACTAGCGGGAGCAATGAGCAGTTCTTC.